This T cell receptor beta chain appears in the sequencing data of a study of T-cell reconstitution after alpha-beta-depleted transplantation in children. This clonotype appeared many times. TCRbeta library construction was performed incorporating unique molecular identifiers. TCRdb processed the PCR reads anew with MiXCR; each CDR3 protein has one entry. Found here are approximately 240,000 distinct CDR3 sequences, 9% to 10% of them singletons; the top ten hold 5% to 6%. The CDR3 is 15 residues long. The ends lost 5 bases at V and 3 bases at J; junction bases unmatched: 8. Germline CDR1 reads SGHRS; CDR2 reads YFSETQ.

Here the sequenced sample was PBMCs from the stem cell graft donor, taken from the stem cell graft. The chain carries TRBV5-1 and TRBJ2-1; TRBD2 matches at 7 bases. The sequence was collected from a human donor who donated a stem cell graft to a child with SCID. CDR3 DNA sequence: TGCGCCAGCAGTCAAATTCCGGGGGGCTACAATGAGCAGTTCTTC. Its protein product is CASSQIPGGYNEQFF.